These 29 T cell receptor beta chains share one sample of origin, sequenced in a study of blood T cell repertoires in COVID-19. The assay was immunoSEQ multiplex PCR, and TCRdb's table has in-frame clones only and misses some. The sample contains more than 350,000 clones, about 88% of which appear only once. Sequenced: PBMCs or T cells enriched from blood (not recorded which). These receptors came from a woman younger than 35 who had been exposed to COVID-19.

This chain's CDR3 is CASSPLGQGAQEQYF. The CDR3 DNA follows: TGTGCCAGCTCACCTCTGGGACAGGGGGCGCAGGAGCAGTACTTC. The chain uses TRBV18 and TRBJ2-7, with 12 bases aligning to TRBD1. Looked up from germline, CDR1 is KGHSH and CDR2 is LQKENI. The CDR3 consists of 15 residues. J lost 7 bases, V lost 3 bases, and 7 bases had no gene match.

As DNA, the CDR3 is TGTGCCAGCAGTTTACCGGGAGGGTGGGGTGAGCAGTTCTTC. Translated, it gives CASSLPGGWGEQFF. The chain recombines TRBV28 with TRBJ2-1; 8 bases align to TRBD2. This CDR3 spans 14 amino acids. The germline gives CDR1 MDHEN, CDR2 SYDVKM. The J segment lost 9 bases and the V segment lost 2 bases, leaving 6 bases of the junction unmatched.

The chain is built from TRBV6-5 and TRBJ2-7; 10 bases fit TRBD2. V was clipped by 6 bases and J by 2 bases; unmatched bases: 4. In germline, CDR1 is MNHEY, CDR2 SVGAGI. The CDR3 loop spans 14 amino acids. The CDR3, as DNA: TGTGCCAGCAGCTCGGGACTAGCGCCCTACGAGCAGTACTTC. Encoded protein: CASSSGLAPYEQYF.

A single count supports this clone. The chain recombines TRBV28 with TRBJ2-7; 9 bases agree with TRBD1. The CDR3 extends over 15 amino acids. The junction had 7 bases not matched to a gene; V was cut back by 5 bases and J by 2 bases. Germline CDR1 reads MDHEN; CDR2 reads SYDVKM. The CDR3 region has the DNA TGTGCCAGCAGTCCACAGGGGGCCCAGACCTACGAGCAGTACTTC. This translates into CASSPQGAQTYEQYF.

The rearrangement links TRBV30 to TRBJ1-1, with 7 bases aligning to TRBD1. The CDR3 has 17 amino acids. Germline-derived CDR1 and CDR2 are GTSNPN and SVGIG (reference sequence). The V gene end was trimmed by 3 bases and the J gene end by 3 bases; junction bases not matched to a gene: 16. In nucleotides, the CDR3 is TGTGCCTGGAGCAAGCCACGACAGGGAGCTTTTGACACTGAAGCTTTCTTT. Protein sequence: CAWSKPRQGAFDTEAFF.

The chain carries TRBV19 and TRBJ1-1; maybe TRBD1 (5 bases). V was trimmed by 9 bases and J by 1 base, leaving 18 bases between them. Germline values: CDR1 LNHDA, CDR2 SQIVND (reference sequence). The CDR3 covers 15 residues. This chain's CDR3 is CASRSHRSGNTEAFF. DNA of the CDR3: TGTGCCAGCAGGTCACACAGGTCCGGGAACACTGAAGCTTTCTTT.

The table lists this clone with a few counts. The V gene is TRBV7-3, the J gene TRBJ1-1; 9 nucleotides agree with TRBD1. The CDR3 runs to 16 residues. CDR1 is SGHTA, CDR2 FQGTGA, per germline. V was clipped by 8 bases and J by 0 bases; unmatched bases: 10. The CDR3 here is CASGGGQGLMNTEAFF. In nucleotides, the CDR3 is TGTGCCAGCGGAGGGGGACAGGGCCTCATGAACACTGAAGCTTTCTTT.

V usage is TRBV28 and J usage is TRBJ2-2; 7 bases agree with TRBD1. Per germline, CDR1 MDHEN and CDR2 SYDVKM. The CDR3 is made up of 16 amino acids. J lost 0 bases, V lost 5 bases, and 6 bases had no gene match. The CDR3 here is CASSNTGVTNTGELFF. The DNA for the CDR3 is TGTGCCAGCAGTAACACAGGGGTAACGAACACCGGGGAGCTGTTTTTT.

This clone was observed a few times. The same CDR3 is also encoded by other DNA sequences in this sample. This chain joins TRBV28 and TRBJ1-5; D remains ambiguous. Germline CDR1 reads MDHEN; CDR2 reads SYDVKM. The CDR3 runs 15 residues. Trimming removed 6 bases from V and 0 bases from J, with 12 bases in between. The CDR3 coding sequence is TGTGCCAGCAGCCTTCCCCTATATAGCAATCAGCCCCAGCATTTT. The encoded protein is CASSLPLYSNQPQHF.

The chain carries TRBV7-5 and TRBJ1-3. TRBV7-5 is tagged as a pseudogene. This CDR3 spans 14 amino acids. The CDR3 DNA reads TGTGCCAGAAGCTGGGAGGGTGGGGGAAACACCATATATTTT. Amino acid sequence: CARSWEGGGNTIYF.

The chain joins TRBV30 to TRBJ1-3; 9 nucleotides line up with TRBD1. Losses at the gene ends were 0 bases for V and 0 bases for J; bases not matched to a gene: 0. Germline V gene sequence: CDR1 GTSNPN, CDR2 SVGIG (reference sequence). This CDR3 region has 15 residues. The DNA for the CDR3 is TGTGCCTGGAGTGTGACAGGGGGCTCTGGAAACACCATATATTTT. Translation: CAWSVTGGSGNTIYF.

This sequence joins TRBV6-1 and TRBJ1-5; 7 bases line up with TRBD1. The germline V gene encodes CDR1 MNHNS and CDR2 SASEGT. CDR3 size: 16 residues. After removal of 4 bases from V and 1 base from J, the junction contained 7 bases not matched to a gene. For the CDR3, the DNA is TGTGCCAGCAGTGCAAACAGGGGCGACAGCAATCAGCCCCAGCATTTT. Protein sequence: CASSANRGDSNQPQHF.

This clone occurred once. The rearrangement joins TRBV6-5 to TRBJ1-3; 9 nucleotides line up with TRBD1. The CDR3 sequence is 15 residues long. The germline V gene encodes CDR1 MNHEY and CDR2 SVGAGI. J gave up 0 bases and V 10 bases, and 7 bases lay outside the gene matches. CDR3 sequence: CATGGQGISGNTIYF. CDR3 sequence (DNA): TGTGCCACCGGGGGACAGGGAATCTCTGGAAACACCATATATTTT.

This clone appeared a single time. V usage is TRBV27 and J usage is TRBJ2-1, with 10 nucleotides matching TRBD2. Germline V gene lookup returns CDR1 MNHEY and CDR2 SMNVEV (reference sequence). V dropped 6 bases and J dropped 0; count of bases not matched to a gene: 5. The CDR3 is 16 residues long. The CDR3, as DNA: TGTGCCAGCAGAAAGGCTAGCGGGAGCTCCTACAATGAGCAGTTCTTC. Amino acid sequence: CASRKASGSSYNEQFF.

The chain couples TRBV5-6 to TRBJ2-7; D remains unclear. CDR1 and CDR2 (germline): SGHDT, YYEEEE. The CDR3 loop spans 15 amino acids. Trimming took 1 base from V and 0 from J, leaving 11 bases between them. CDR3 protein: CASSLIDPSSYEQYF. The CDR3 coding sequence is TGTGCCAGCAGCTTGATCGACCCTAGCTCCTACGAGCAGTACTTC.

J is TRBJ1-6 and V is TRBV19; tentative D call: TRBD1 (6 bases). Trimming took 6 bases from V and 2 from J, leaving 11 bases between them. There are 15 residues in the CDR3. Germline V gene data show CDR1 as LNHDA and CDR2 as SQIVND (reference sequence). The CDR3 sequence: CASRPTGTYNSPLHF. CDR3 DNA: TGTGCCAGTAGACCGACAGGAACCTATAATTCACCCCTCCACTTT. The entire variable domain, with the rest obtained from reference TRBV19 and TRBJ1-6, is as follows: DGGITQSPKYLFRKEGQNVTLSCEQNLNHDAMYWYRQDPGQGLRLIYYSQIVNDFQKGDIAEGYSVSREKKESFPLTVTSAQKNPTAFYLCASRPTGTYNSPLHFGNGTRLTVT.

The J gene is TRBJ2-5, the V gene TRBV5-4; D perhaps matches TRBD2 (6 bases). The CDR3 is made up of 13 amino acids. Germline V CDR1 and CDR2: SGHNT, YYREEE (reference sequence). Trimming stripped 0 bases from V and 4 bases from J, with 7 bases between. CDR3 DNA: TGTGCCAGCAGCTTGGTGGGGGGAGAGACCCAGTACTTC. It is translated as CASSLVGGETQYF. The variable domain in full, completed from reference TRBV5-4 and TRBJ2-5, reads ETGVTQSPTHLIKTRGQQVTLRCSSQSGHNTVSWYQQALGQGPQFIFQYYREEENGRGNFPPRFSGLQFPNYSSELNVNALELDDSALYLCASSLVGGETQYFGPGTRLLVL.

In its sample, this clone was seen once. CDR3 coding DNA: TGTGCCAGCAGTACCTTCGGACAGGGGAGGTACACTGAAGCTTTCTTT. This codes for CASSTFGQGRYTEAFF. This chain links TRBV28 with TRBJ1-1; 9 bases map to TRBD1. Germline-derived CDR1 and CDR2 are MDHEN and SYDVKM. V lost 5 bases, J lost 3 bases, and 10 bases stayed unmatched. The CDR3 covers 16 residues.

In its sample, this clone was seen once. The chain joins TRBV24-1 to TRBJ2-3; 8 bases agree with TRBD1. V was clipped by 3 bases and J by 3 bases; unmatched bases: 4. This CDR3 is 15 amino acids long. Germline loops: CDR1 KGHDR, CDR2 SFDVKD. The CDR3 DNA reads as TGTGCCACCAGTGATAGGACAGGGTGGACAGATACGCAGTATTTT. This sequence encodes CATSDRTGWTDTQYF.

The V gene is TRBV19, the J gene TRBJ1-2; 7 bases align to TRBD1. The ends lost 5 bases at V and 2 bases at J; junction bases unmatched: 2. Per germline, CDR1 LNHDA and CDR2 SQIVND (reference sequence). The CDR3 runs 13 residues. The CDR3 coding sequence is TGTGCCAGTAGTTCGGACAGGAACTATGGCTACACCTTC. This translates into CASSSDRNYGYTF.

There are many counts of this clone. This chain uses TRBV6-5 with TRBJ1-6; 10 nucleotides agree with TRBD1. The CDR3 totals 16 residues. Germline CDR1 and CDR2: MNHEY and SVGAGI. The V gene end was trimmed by 1 base and the J gene end by 8 bases; junction bases not matched to a gene: 5. CDR3 region: CASSYFGQGDYSPLHF. In DNA form, the CDR3 reads TGTGCCAGCAGTTACTTTGGACAGGGGGATTATTCACCCCTCCACTTT.

V usage is TRBV6-1 and J usage is TRBJ1-1; no firm D call. The CDR3 runs to 14 residues. Germline CDR1 and CDR2: MNHNS and SASEGT. V shed 2 bases and J shed 10 bases, with 17 bases lying between them. Written as DNA, the CDR3 is TGTGCCAGCAGTGAAAAGGAGACCCAAGAAGGAGCTTTCTTT. Translation gives CASSEKETQEGAFF.

This chain joins TRBV5-1 and TRBJ1-4, with 8 bases identical to TRBD1. The CDR3 consists of 13 residues. The V gene end was trimmed by 3 bases and the J gene end by 6 bases; junction bases not matched to a gene: 1. From germline, CDR1 is SGHRS and CDR2 YFSETQ. The CDR3 region is CASSWGQDEKLFF. The DNA of the CDR3 is TGCGCCAGCAGCTGGGGACAGGATGAAAAACTGTTTTTT.

V gene TRBV2 combines with J gene TRBJ2-4, with TRBD2 matching over 12 bases. The J segment lost 15 bases and the V segment lost 6 bases, leaving 15 bases of the junction unmatched. CDR1 SNHLY and CDR2 FYNNEI come from the germline V gene. CDR3 length: 15 residues. The CDR3: CASSLQEGLAGSGYF. The CDR3 DNA follows: TGTGCCAGCAGCCTTCAGGAGGGACTAGCGGGTTCGGGGTACTTC.

The V and J genes are TRBV27 and TRBJ1-4; TRBD1 is a possible D gene (6 bases). The germline V and J ends were trimmed by 6 bases and 0 bases, with 23 bases remaining between them. Germline V CDR1 and CDR2: MNHEY, SMNVEV (reference sequence). The CDR3 has 19 amino acids. The CDR3 region is CASSNRAITGKATNEKLFF. In DNA form, the CDR3 reads TGTGCCAGCAGCAATCGTGCGATTACAGGGAAAGCAACTAATGAAAAACTGTTTTTT.

This clone was seen only once. The CDR3 loop is CASSADMGQFVGTGELFF. The CDR3 DNA reads as TGTGCCAGCAGTGCTGATATGGGACAGTTCGTGGGTACAGGGGAGCTGTTTTTT. This rearrangement joins TRBV6-1 to TRBJ2-2; 7 bases match TRBD1. The germline V gene encodes CDR1 MNHNS and CDR2 SASEGT. The trim removed 4 bases at V and 8 bases at J, leaving 19 bases unmatched. The length of the CDR3 is 18 residues.

The rearrangement uses TRBV12-3 or TRBV12-4 and TRBJ1-1; 7 positions match TRBD1. V shed 8 bases, J shed 3 bases, and the junction held 3 bases outside the gene matches. CDR3 length equals 12 residues. This chain's CDR3 is CASLQGYTEAFF. CDR3 nucleotides: TGTGCCAGCTTACAGGGGTACACTGAAGCTTTCTTT.

The DNA for the CDR3 is TGTGCCAGCGTCTCCGGGACAGGTTTTCACAATGAGCAGTTCTTC. It yields the protein CASVSGTGFHNEQFF. V is TRBV6-5 and J is TRBJ2-1, with 8 positions matching TRBD1. This CDR3 comprises 15 residues. Germline CDR1 is MNHEY and CDR2 is SVGAGI. Losses at the gene ends were 8 bases for V and 5 bases for J; bases not matched to a gene: 11.

This chain connects TRBV18 to TRBJ2-2; D remains unclear. CDR1 is KGHSH, CDR2 LQKENI, per germline. The CDR3 length is 13 residues. V shed 3 bases and J shed 4 bases, with 6 bases lying between them. The CDR3 nucleotides are TGTGCCAGCTCACCTACCGGCACCGGGGAGCTGTTTTTT. Protein sequence: CASSPTGTGELFF.